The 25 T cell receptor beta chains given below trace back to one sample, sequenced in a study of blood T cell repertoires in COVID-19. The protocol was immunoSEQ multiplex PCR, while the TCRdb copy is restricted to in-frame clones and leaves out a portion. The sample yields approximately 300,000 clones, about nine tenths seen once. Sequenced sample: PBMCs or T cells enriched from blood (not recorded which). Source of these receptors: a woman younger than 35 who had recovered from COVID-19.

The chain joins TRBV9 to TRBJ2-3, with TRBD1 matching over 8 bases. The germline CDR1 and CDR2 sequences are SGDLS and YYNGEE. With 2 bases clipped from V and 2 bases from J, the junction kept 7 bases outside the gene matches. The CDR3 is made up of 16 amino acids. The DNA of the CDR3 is TGTGCCAGCAGCGTGGACAGGGACCCTCCCACAGATACGCAGTATTTT. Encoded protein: CASSVDRDPPTDTQYF.

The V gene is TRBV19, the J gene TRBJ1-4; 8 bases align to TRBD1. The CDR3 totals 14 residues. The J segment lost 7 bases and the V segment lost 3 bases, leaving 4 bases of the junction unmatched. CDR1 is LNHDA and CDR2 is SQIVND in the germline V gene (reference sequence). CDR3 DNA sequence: TGTGCCAGTAGTATGACAGGGGAAAGTGAAAAACTGTTTTTT. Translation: CASSMTGESEKLFF.

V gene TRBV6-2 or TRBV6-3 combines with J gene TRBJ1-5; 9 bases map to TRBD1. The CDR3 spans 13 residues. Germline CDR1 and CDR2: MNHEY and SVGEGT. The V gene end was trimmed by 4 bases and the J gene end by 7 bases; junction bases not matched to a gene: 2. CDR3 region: CASSLTGGQPQHF. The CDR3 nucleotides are TGTGCCAGCAGTTTGACAGGGGGGCAGCCCCAGCATTTT.

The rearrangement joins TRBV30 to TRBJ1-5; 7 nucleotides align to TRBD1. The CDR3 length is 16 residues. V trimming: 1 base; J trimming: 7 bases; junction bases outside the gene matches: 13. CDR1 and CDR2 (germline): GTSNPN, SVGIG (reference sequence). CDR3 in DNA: TGTGCCTGGAGTGAGACAGGGAAAGGTGCGTGGCAGCCCCAGCATTTT. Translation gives CAWSETGKGAWQPQHF.

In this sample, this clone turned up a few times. In DNA, the CDR3 is TGTGCCAGCAGCCGTGGGACTACCAATGAGCAGTTCTTC. As protein: CASSRGTTNEQFF. This sequence joins TRBV7-9 and TRBJ2-1, with 7 bases matching TRBD2. The V gene end was trimmed by 5 bases and the J gene end by 6 bases; junction bases not matched to a gene: 4. The CDR3 has 13 amino acids. CDR1 is SEHNR and CDR2 is FQNEAQ in the germline V gene (reference sequence).

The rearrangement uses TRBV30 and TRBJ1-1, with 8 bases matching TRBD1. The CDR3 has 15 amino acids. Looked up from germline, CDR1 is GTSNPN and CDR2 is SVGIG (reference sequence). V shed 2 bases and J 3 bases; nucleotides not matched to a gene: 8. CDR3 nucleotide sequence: TGTGCCTGGAGTATAACAGGGGGGCGGGACACTGAAGCTTTCTTT. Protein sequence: CAWSITGGRDTEAFF.

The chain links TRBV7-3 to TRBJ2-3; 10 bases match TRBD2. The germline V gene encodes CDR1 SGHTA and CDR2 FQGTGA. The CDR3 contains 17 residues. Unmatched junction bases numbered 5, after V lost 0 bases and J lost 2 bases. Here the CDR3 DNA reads TGTGCCAGCAGCTTAACGGCGGGACTAGCGCCCACAGATACGCAGTATTTT. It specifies CASSLTAGLAPTDTQYF.

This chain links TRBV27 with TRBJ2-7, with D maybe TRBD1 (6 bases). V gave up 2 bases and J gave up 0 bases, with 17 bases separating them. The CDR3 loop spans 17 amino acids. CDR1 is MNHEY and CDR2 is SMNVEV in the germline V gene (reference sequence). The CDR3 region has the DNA TGTGCCAGCAGTTTAAGAGGTGCTCGGGACATCTCCTACGAGCAGTACTTC. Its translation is CASSLRGARDISYEQYF.

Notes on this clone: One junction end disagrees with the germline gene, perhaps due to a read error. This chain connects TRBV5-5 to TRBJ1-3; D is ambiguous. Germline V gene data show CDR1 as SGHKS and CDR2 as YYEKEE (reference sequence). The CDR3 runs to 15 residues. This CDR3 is CASSFTTLSENTIYF. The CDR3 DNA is TGTGCCAGCAGCTTTACTACGCTCTCTGAAAACACCATATATTTT.

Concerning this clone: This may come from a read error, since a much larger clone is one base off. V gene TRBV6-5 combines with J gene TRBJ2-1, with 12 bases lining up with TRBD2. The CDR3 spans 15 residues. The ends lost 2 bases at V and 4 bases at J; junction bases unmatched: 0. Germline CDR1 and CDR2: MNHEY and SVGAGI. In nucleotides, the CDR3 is TGTGCCAGCAGTTACGGGACTAGCGGGTACAATGAGCAGTTCTTC. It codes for CASSYGTSGYNEQFF.

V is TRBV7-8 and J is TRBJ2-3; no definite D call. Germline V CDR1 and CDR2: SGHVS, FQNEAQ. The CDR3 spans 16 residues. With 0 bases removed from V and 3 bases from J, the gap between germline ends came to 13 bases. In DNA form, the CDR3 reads TGTGCCAGCAGCTTAGCGCGACTCCCCGGGACAGATACGCAGTATTTT. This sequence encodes CASSLARLPGTDTQYF.

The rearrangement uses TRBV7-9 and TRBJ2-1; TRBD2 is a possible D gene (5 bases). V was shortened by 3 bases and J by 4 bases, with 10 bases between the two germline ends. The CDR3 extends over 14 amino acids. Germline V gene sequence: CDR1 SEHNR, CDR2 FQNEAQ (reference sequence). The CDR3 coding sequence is TGTGCCAGCAGCTTCAGCGGCGATTACAATGAGCAGTTCTTC. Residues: CASSFSGDYNEQFF. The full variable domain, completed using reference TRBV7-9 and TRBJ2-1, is DTGVSQNPRHKITKRGQNVTFRCDPISEHNRLYWYRQTLGQGPEFLTYFQNEAQLEKSRLLSDRFSAERPKGSFSTLEIQRTEQGDSAMYLCASSFSGDYNEQFFGPGTRLTVL.

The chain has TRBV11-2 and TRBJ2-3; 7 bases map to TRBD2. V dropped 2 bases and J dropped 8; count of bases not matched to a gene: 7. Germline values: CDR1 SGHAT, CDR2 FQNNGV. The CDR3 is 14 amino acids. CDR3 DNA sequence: TGTGCCAGCAGCTTACTCGCGGGAGAAGGTACGCAGTATTTT. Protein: CASSLLAGEGTQYF.

The CDR3 spells CASSYGQFYEQYF. The CDR3 coding sequence is TGTGCCAGCAGTTACGGCCAGTTCTACGAGCAGTACTTC. The V gene is TRBV6-2 or TRBV6-3, the J gene TRBJ2-7; D gene uncertain. The germline V gene has CDR1 MNHEY and CDR2 SVGEGT. The germline V and J ends were trimmed by 2 bases and 3 bases, with 8 bases remaining between them. This CDR3 contains 13 residues.

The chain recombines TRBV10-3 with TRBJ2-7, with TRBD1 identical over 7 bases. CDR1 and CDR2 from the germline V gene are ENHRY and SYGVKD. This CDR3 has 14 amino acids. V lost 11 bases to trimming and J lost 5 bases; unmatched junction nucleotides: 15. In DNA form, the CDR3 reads TGTGCCGCATCAAGAGGGGGCGGATCCGACGAGCAGTACTTC. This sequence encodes CAASRGGGSDEQYF.

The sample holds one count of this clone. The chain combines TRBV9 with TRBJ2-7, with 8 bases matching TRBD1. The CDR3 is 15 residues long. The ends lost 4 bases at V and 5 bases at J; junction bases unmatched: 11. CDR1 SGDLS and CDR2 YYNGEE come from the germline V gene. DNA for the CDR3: TGTGCCAGCAGCTCCCAGGGGGCCGGTTTCGACGAGCAGTACTTC. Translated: CASSSQGAGFDEQYF.

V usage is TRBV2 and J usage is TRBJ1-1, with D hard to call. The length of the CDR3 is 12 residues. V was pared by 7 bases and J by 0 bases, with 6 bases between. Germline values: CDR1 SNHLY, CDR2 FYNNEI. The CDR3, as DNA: TGTGCCAGCACTACTCTGAACACTGAAGCTTTCTTT. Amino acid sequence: CASTTLNTEAFF.

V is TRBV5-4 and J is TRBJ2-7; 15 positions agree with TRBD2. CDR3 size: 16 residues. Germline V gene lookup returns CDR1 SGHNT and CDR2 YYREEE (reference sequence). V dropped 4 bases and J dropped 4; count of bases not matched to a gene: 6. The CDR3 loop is CASSNDGLAGGYEQYF. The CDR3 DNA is TGTGCCAGCAGCAACGATGGACTAGCGGGAGGGTACGAGCAGTACTTC.

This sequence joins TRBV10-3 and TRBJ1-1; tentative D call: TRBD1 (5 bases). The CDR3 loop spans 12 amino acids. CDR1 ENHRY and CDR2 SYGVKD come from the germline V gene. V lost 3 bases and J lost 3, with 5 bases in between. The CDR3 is CAISDRDTEAFF. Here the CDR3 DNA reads TGTGCCATCAGTGACAGGGACACTGAAGCTTTCTTT.

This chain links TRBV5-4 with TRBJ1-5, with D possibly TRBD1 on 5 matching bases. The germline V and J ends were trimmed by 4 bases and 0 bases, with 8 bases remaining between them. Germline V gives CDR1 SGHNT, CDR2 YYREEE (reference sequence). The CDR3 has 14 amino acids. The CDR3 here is CASSDSPSNQPQHF. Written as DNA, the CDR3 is TGTGCCAGCAGCGACAGTCCTAGCAATCAGCCCCAGCATTTT.

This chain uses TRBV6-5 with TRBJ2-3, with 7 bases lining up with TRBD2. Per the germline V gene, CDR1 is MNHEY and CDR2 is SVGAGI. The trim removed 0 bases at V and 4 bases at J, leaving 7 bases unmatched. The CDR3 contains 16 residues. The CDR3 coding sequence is TGTGCCAGCAGTTACTCCGAGGGGCTAGCGGCAGATACGCAGTATTTT. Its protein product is CASSYSEGLAADTQYF.

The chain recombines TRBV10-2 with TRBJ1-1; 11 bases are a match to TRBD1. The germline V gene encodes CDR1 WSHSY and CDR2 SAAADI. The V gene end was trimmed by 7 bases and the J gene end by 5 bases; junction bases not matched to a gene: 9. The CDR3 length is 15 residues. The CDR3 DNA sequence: TGCGCCAGCACCAACCAGGGACAGGGGGAAACTGAAGCTTTCTTT. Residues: CASTNQGQGETEAFF.

The CDR3 DNA sequence: TGTGCCAGCAGCCAATTCTCTAGCACAGATACGCAGTATTTT. This sequence encodes CASSQFSSTDTQYF. This chain connects TRBV4-2 to TRBJ2-3; D gene unclear. The CDR3 consists of 14 residues. Germline CDR1 LGHNA, CDR2 YNFKEQ. V was trimmed by 2 bases and J by 0 bases, leaving 6 bases between them.

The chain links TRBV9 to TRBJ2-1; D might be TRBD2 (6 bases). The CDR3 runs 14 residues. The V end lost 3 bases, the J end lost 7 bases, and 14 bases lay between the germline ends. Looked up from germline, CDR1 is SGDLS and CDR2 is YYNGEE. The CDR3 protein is CASSELAGGNEQFF. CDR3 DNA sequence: TGTGCCAGCAGCGAGCTTGCTGGGGGGAATGAGCAGTTCTTC.

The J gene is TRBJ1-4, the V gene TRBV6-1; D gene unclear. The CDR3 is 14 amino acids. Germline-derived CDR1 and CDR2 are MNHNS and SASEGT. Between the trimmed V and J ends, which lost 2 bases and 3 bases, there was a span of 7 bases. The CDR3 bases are TGTGCCAGCAGTGAACAGTGGTCTAATGAAAAACTGTTTTTT. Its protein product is CASSEQWSNEKLFF.